The 2 T cell receptor beta chains below all came from one sample that was sequenced in a study of OX40 agonist ivuxolimab in advanced cancers. The method was immunoSEQ multiplex PCR; TCRdb's version includes in-frame clones alone and lacks a portion of them. The table lists around 84,000 clones, 90% to 95% of them singletons. The sample in question was CD4+ or CD8+ T cells sorted from blood, obtained in a trial of the OX40 agonist ivuxolimab. The receptors derive from an adult with an advanced solid tumor such as melanoma, head and neck, liver or kidney cancer.

V is TRBV15 and J is TRBJ2-7; TRBD2 matches at 10 bases. This CDR3 has 19 residues. The J segment lost 2 bases and the V segment lost 0 bases, leaving 13 bases of the junction unmatched. Germline V CDR1 and CDR2: LNHNV, YYDKDF (reference sequence). The CDR3 loop reads CATSRDSPSRTSGAYEQYF. The CDR3 coding sequence is TGTGCCACCAGCAGAGATAGCCCTAGTAGGACTAGCGGAGCCTACGAGCAGTACTTC.

The rearrangement uses TRBV27 and TRBJ2-1, with D perhaps matching TRBD1 or TRBD2 (5 bases each). Germline CDR1 reads MNHEY; CDR2 reads SMNVEV (reference sequence). Trimming took 3 bases from V and 5 from J, leaving 11 bases between them. The CDR3 extends over 14 amino acids. CDR3 protein: CASSFGTDNNEQFF. In nucleotides, the CDR3 is TGTGCCAGCAGTTTCGGGACGGATAACAATGAGCAGTTCTTC.